This T cell receptor beta chain was identified during a study of naive and memory T cell subsets. Both TRBC1 and TRBC2 were covered by a beta constant-region primer of two equimolar oligonucleotides. MiXCR was run by TCRdb on the UMI-ligation and nested PCR reads, yielding one entry per CDR3 protein. The table lists approximately 85,000 distinct CDR3 sequences, 7% of them singletons. In this sample, this clonotype turned up many times. The CDR3 runs to 14 residues. Germline V gene sequence: CDR1 SNHLY, CDR2 FYNNEI. J gave up 5 bases and V 2 bases, and 0 bases lay outside the gene matches. The sequence derives from a human donor in good health. The sample was central memory CD4+ T cells from blood. The chain couples TRBV2 to TRBJ2-3, with 11 bases aligning to TRBD2. The CDR3 nucleotides are TGTGCCAGCAGTGAACTAGCGGGAGGAGATACGCAGTATTTT. This sequence encodes CASSELAGGDTQYF. Full variable domain (rest looked up from reference TRBV2 and TRBJ2-3): EPEVTQTPSHQVTQMGQEVILRCVPISNHLYFYWYRQILGQKVEFLVSFYNNEISEKSEIFDDQFSVERPDGSNFTLKIRSTKLEDSAMYFCASSELAGGDTQYFGPGTRLTVL.